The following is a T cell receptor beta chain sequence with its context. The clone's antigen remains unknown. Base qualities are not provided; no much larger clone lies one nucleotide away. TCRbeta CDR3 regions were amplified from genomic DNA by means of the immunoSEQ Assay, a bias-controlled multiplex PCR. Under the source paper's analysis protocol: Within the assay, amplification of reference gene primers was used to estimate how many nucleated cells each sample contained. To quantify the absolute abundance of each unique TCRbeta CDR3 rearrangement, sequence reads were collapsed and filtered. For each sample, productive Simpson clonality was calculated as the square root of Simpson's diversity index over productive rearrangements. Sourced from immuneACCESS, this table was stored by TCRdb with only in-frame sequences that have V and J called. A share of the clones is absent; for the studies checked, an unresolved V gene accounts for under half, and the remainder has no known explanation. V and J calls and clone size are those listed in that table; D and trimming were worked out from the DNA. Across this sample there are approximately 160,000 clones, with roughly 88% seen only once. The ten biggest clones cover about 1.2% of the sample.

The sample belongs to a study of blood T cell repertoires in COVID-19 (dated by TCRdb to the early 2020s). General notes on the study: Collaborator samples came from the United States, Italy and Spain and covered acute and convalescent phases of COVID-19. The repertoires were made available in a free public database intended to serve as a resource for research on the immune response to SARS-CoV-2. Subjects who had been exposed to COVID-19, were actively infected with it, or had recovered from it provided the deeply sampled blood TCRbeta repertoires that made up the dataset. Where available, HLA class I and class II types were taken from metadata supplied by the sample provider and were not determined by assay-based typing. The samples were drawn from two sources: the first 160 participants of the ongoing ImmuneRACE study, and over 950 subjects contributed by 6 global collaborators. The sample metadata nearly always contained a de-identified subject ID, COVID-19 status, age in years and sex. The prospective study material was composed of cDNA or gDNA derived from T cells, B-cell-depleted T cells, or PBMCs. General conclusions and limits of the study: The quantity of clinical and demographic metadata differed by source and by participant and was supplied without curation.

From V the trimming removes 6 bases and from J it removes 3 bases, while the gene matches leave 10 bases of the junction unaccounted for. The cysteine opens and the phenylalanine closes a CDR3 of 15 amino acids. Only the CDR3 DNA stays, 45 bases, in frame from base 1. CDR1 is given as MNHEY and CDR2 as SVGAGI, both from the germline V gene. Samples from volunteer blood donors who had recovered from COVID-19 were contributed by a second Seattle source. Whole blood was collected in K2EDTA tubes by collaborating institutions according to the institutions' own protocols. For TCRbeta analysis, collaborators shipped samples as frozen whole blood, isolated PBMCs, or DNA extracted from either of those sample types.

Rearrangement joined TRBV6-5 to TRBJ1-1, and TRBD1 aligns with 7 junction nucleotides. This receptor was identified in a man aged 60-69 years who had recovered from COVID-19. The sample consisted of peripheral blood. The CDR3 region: CASRLDRDSYTEAFF. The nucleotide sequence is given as TGTGCCAGCAGGCTCGATCGGGACAGCTACACTGAAGCTTTCTTT.